One T cell receptor (beta chain) is described in this entry. This record belongs to a study of blood T cell repertoires in COVID-19. About the study: PBMCs, B-cell-depleted T cells, or T cells provided the cDNA or gDNA that made up the material.

TCRdb's copy holds only in-frame clones and misses some; the assay was immunoSEQ multiplex PCR. This table has some 140,000 clones, 75% to 95% appearing once. There are 15 residues in the CDR3. Germline-derived CDR1 and CDR2 are LGHDT and YNNKEL (reference sequence). Trimming removed 4 bases from V and 5 bases from J; junction bases left unmatched: 4. The chain uses TRBV3-1 (or the pseudogene TRBV3-2) and TRBJ2-2, with 10 bases lining up with TRBD2. This receptor was obtained from a man between 50 and 59 years old with acute or convalescent COVID-19. Material: peripheral blood. CDR3 residues: CASSPLAGETGELFF. CDR3 nucleotide sequence: TGTGCCAGCAGCCCCCTAGCGGGAGAGACCGGGGAGCTGTTTTTT.